The 27 T cell receptor beta chains given below trace back to one sample, sequenced in a study of human T cells and chemical hapten exposure (dated by TCRdb to about 2021). Library construction relied on RACE. Sequencing instrument: NextSeq 500. In TCRdb, the public reads were trimmed at Q25 with fastp and aligned with MiXCR, with productive beta chains retained. Records with the same CDR3 protein are collapsed into one entry carrying the most frequent genes and DNA. A total of about 82,000 distinct CDR3 sequences appear in this sample, 9.5% to 14% of them only once. The biggest ten clones account for approximately 3.7% of the sample. Taken with the paper, the label for time point translates to: patch test 3, about 24 weeks after DPC sensitization. The treatment or condition label on this specimen signifies: therapeutic diphenylcyclopropenone sensitization with weekly scalp DPC. The source was whole blood, collected in connection with sensitization to the hapten diphenylcyclopropenone (DPC). The receptor set was obtained from a woman between 45 and 60 years old with alopecia areata. Some clones in this sample may be carry-over from other donors' samples.

This clonotype was picked up a small number of times. The chain uses TRBV28 and TRBJ1-1; D is ambiguous. The V gene's germline CDR1 is MDHEN and CDR2 SYDVKM. The CDR3 loop spans 13 amino acids. Trimming removed 5 bases at V and 1 base at J, with 8 bases between. The CDR3: CASSAPPNTEAFF. CDR3 sequence (DNA): TGTGCCAGCAGTGCCCCCCCGAACACTGAAGCTTTCTTT.

This clonotype appeared a few times. The genes are TRBV10-3 and TRBJ2-7; D ambiguous. Germline loops: CDR1 ENHRY, CDR2 SYGVKD. Trimming removed 5 bases from V and 1 base from J, with 15 bases in between. The CDR3 has 15 amino acids. The CDR3 spells CAISSTGPISYEQYF. CDR3 DNA sequence: TGTGCCATCAGTTCTACTGGCCCAATTTCCTACGAGCAGTACTTC.

This sequence joins TRBV19 and TRBJ1-5, with 8 bases fitting TRBD1. Germline V CDR1 and CDR2: LNHDA, SQIVND (reference sequence). This CDR3 has 14 amino acids. Losses at the gene ends were 8 bases for V and 2 bases for J; bases not matched to a gene: 5. The CDR3, as DNA: TGTGCCAGTTCCCAGGGGGCCGGCAATCAGCCCCAGCATTTT. As protein: CASSQGAGNQPQHF.

In its sample, this clonotype was seen many times. The CDR3 sequence is CASRKGQAYTEAFF. CDR3 nucleotide sequence: TGTGCCAGCAGGAAGGGACAGGCGTACACTGAAGCTTTCTTT. The chain combines TRBV12-3 or TRBV12-4 with TRBJ1-1; 8 bases are a match to TRBD1. V was pared by 6 bases and J by 3 bases, with 6 bases of the junction left unmatched. This CDR3 has 14 residues.

This clonotype has more than one count but fewer than ten. The chain couples TRBV20-1 to TRBJ2-7; no definite D call. The CDR3 has 14 amino acids. Trimming cost V 2 bases and J 0 bases, with 11 bases left between them. Germline values: CDR1 DFQATT, CDR2 SNEGSKA (reference sequence). The DNA for the CDR3 is TGCAGTGCTAGAAACTCCTTAAGCTCCTACGAGCAGTACTTC. Its protein product is CSARNSLSSYEQYF.

The table lists this clonotype with many counts. The V gene is TRBV29-1, the J gene TRBJ2-1, with D perhaps TRBD2 (6 bases). The CDR3 is made up of 14 amino acids. Trimming removed 7 bases from V and 6 bases from J, with 19 bases in between. Germline V gives CDR1 SQVTM, CDR2 ANQGSEA. This CDR3 reads CSARKEGSANEQFF. The DNA for the CDR3 is TGCAGCGCGCGAAAGGAGGGTAGCGCCAATGAGCAGTTCTTC.

This clonotype was seen at least ten times. The chain employs TRBV9 and TRBJ1-1; 7 bases are shared with TRBD1. The CDR3 has 13 amino acids. The V and J ends lost 5 bases and 6 bases, in that order; junction bases with no gene match: 7. Germline CDR1 reads SGDLS; CDR2 reads YYNGEE. CDR3 residues: CASSETGSAEAFF. DNA for the CDR3: TGTGCCAGCAGTGAGACAGGGTCGGCTGAAGCTTTCTTT.

This clonotype was found many times. The chain recombines TRBV28 with TRBJ2-4; no firm D call. CDR1 and CDR2 (germline): MDHEN, SYDVKM. This CDR3 has 17 amino acids. The V end lost 1 base, the J end lost 2 bases, and 15 bases lay between the germline ends. The CDR3 spells CASSLFSLRSSKNIQYF. CDR3 bases: TGTGCCAGCAGTTTATTCTCCCTTCGGAGTTCCAAAAACATTCAGTACTTC.

This clonotype was counted between two and nine times. This chain uses TRBV6-6 with TRBJ2-2, with D tentatively TRBD2 (5 bases). Germline V gives CDR1 MNHNY, CDR2 SVGAGI (reference sequence). The V end was cut by 4 bases, the J end by 5 bases, with 17 bases between. CDR3 length: 16 residues. The CDR3 is CASSSPSPRWTGELFF. In DNA form, the CDR3 reads TGTGCCAGCAGTTCTCCTAGCCCGCGATGGACCGGGGAGCTGTTTTTT.

In this sample, this clonotype turned up a few times. The chain carries TRBV20-1 and TRBJ1-1; D gene uncertain. The V gene lost 0 bases and the J gene lost 1 base, with 9 bases spanning the gap. From germline, CDR1 is DFQATT and CDR2 SNEGSKA (reference sequence). The CDR3 runs to 14 residues. CDR3 residues: CSARDRGRNTEAFF. CDR3 nucleotide sequence: TGCAGTGCTAGAGATCGAGGGAGGAACACTGAAGCTTTCTTT.

V usage is TRBV5-5 and J usage is TRBJ2-3; weak D call: TRBD1 (6 bases). CDR1 is SGHKS and CDR2 is YYEKEE in the germline V gene (reference sequence). V lost 3 bases and J 1 base, leaving 12 bases between the germline ends. This CDR3 is built from 15 residues. The CDR3 sequence is CASSYRTVGTDTQYF. CDR3 in DNA: TGTGCCAGCAGCTATCGGACAGTCGGCACAGATACGCAGTATTTT.

This chain connects TRBV3-1 to TRBJ2-1; TRBD2 might be the D (6 bases). Germline-derived CDR1 and CDR2 are LGHDT and YNNKEL (reference sequence). V lost 4 bases and J lost 0, with 13 bases in between. The CDR3 covers 16 residues. CDR3 DNA: TGTGCCAGCAGCCTCCCCGGCGGGACCTCCTACAATGAGCAGTTCTTC. The encoded protein is CASSLPGGTSYNEQFF.

This clonotype was observed many times. This chain links TRBV7-2 with TRBJ2-1; TRBD2 aligns across 8 bases. The CDR3 is made up of 15 amino acids. The V segment lost 5 bases and the J segment 4 bases; nucleotides outside the gene matches: 7. Germline assignment: CDR1 SGHTA and CDR2 FQGNSA. The CDR3 DNA reads as TGTGCCAGCAGCCGGAGGGCGGGAGGTTACAATGAGCAGTTCTTC. Its translation: CASSRRAGGYNEQFF. Using reference TRBV7-2 and TRBJ2-1 for the parts outside the CDR3, the full variable domain is GAGVSQSPSNKVTEKGKDVELRCDPISGHTALYWYRQSLGQGLEFLIYFQGNSAPDKSGLPSDRFSAERTGGSVSTLTIQRTQQEDSAVYLCASSRRAGGYNEQFFGPGTRLTVL.

This clonotype appeared a few times. An end of the junction does not agree with germline; a read error may underlie this. The chain is built from TRBV6-2 or TRBV6-3 and TRBJ2-1; the D is unclear. Germline CDR1 reads MNHEY; CDR2 reads SVGEGT. CDR3 length: 17 amino acids. The CDR3 region is CASGRAVSHNSYDEQFF. In DNA form, the CDR3 reads TGTGCCAGCGGTAGGGCAGTCTCCCATAACTCCTACGATGAGCAGTTCTTC.

V is TRBV4-2 and J is TRBJ2-7, with 7 bases identical to TRBD1. Germline V CDR1 and CDR2: LGHNA, YNFKEQ. This CDR3 region has 16 residues. The ends lost 0 bases at V and 2 bases at J; junction bases unmatched: 7. The CDR3 nucleotides are TGTGCCAGCAGCCAAGAAGGGGGACAGTTTACCTACGAGCAGTACTTC. It codes for CASSQEGGQFTYEQYF.

This clonotype was detected only a few times. The chain couples TRBV6-5 to TRBJ2-1, with D possibly TRBD1 on 5 matching bases. Trimming shortened V by 5 bases and J by 9 bases, and 14 bases separated the two germline ends. CDR1 MNHEY and CDR2 SVGAGI come from the germline V gene. This CDR3 is built from 13 residues. CDR3 DNA: TGTGCCAGCAGTCCTCGAAGGGGCAGTGAGCAGTTCTTC. It translates to CASSPRRGSEQFF.

This clonotype has more than one count but fewer than ten. CDR3 loop: CASSIRGSGGWNEQFF. For the CDR3, the DNA is TGTGCCAGTAGTATCCGGGGTAGCGGGGGTTGGAATGAGCAGTTCTTC. V is TRBV19 and J is TRBJ2-1, with 9 positions matching TRBD2. This CDR3 contains 16 residues. Trimming took 3 bases from V and 7 from J; bases not matched to a gene: 10. CDR1 is LNHDA and CDR2 is SQIVND in the germline V gene (reference sequence). The full variable domain, completed using reference TRBV19 and TRBJ2-1, is DGGITQSPKYLFRKEGQNVTLSCEQNLNHDAMYWYRQDPGQGLRLIYYSQIVNDFQKGDIAEGYSVSREKKESFPLTVTSAQKNPTAFYLCASSIRGSGGWNEQFFGPGTRLTVL.

Ten or more counts support this clonotype. V is TRBV19 and J is TRBJ1-6; D might be TRBD1 (6 bases). V shed 0 bases and J shed 10 bases, with 10 bases lying between them. CDR1 is LNHDA, CDR2 SQIVND, per germline (reference sequence). This CDR3 comprises 14 residues. CDR3 sequence: CASSIDHRVSPLHF. The CDR3 DNA reads as TGTGCCAGTAGTATAGACCACAGGGTCTCACCCCTCCACTTT.

This chain connects TRBV7-9 to TRBJ2-7; 10 bases match TRBD2. With V trimmed by 0 bases and J by 6 bases, 8 bases remained unmatched. CDR1 and CDR2 from the germline V gene are SEHNR and FQNEAQ (reference sequence). This CDR3 spans 16 amino acids. As DNA, the CDR3 is TGTGCCAGCAGCTTAGCCTCCCTCAGCGGGAGGGCCGAGCAGTACTTC. Translating gives CASSLASLSGRAEQYF.

V usage is TRBV28 and J usage is TRBJ2-1; the D is unclear. There are 14 residues in the CDR3. Germline V gives CDR1 MDHEN, CDR2 SYDVKM. V lost 2 bases, J lost 9 bases, and 14 bases lay in between. For the CDR3, the DNA is TGTGCCAGCAGTTTAACCCCTATCGTGGGTGAGCAGTTCTTC. This translates into CASSLTPIVGEQFF.

This sequence joins TRBV3-1 and TRBJ1-2, with D perhaps TRBD1 (5 bases). The CDR3 runs 13 residues. Trimming stripped 4 bases from V and 6 bases from J, with 12 bases between. Per the germline V gene, CDR1 is LGHDT and CDR2 is YNNKEL (reference sequence). The CDR3 reads CASSPGVPNGYTF. The CDR3 DNA reads as TGTGCCAGCAGCCCGGGGGTGCCAAATGGCTACACCTTC.

The table lists this clonotype with many counts. This chain joins TRBV20-1 and TRBJ1-1; 7 nucleotides align to TRBD1. The CDR3 is 15 amino acids. V shed 1 base and J 0 bases; nucleotides not matched to a gene: 5. Germline values: CDR1 DFQATT, CDR2 SNEGSKA (reference sequence). This CDR3 reads CSARVRGTVNTEAFF. As DNA, the CDR3 is TGCAGTGCTAGAGTGAGGGGGACAGTGAACACTGAAGCTTTCTTT.

The CDR3 spells CASSLDRPYEAFF. The CDR3 DNA reads as TGCGCCAGCAGCTTGGACAGGCCCTATGAAGCTTTCTTT. This sequence joins TRBV5-1 and TRBJ1-1, with D maybe TRBD1 (5 bases). CDR1 is SGHRS and CDR2 is YFSETQ in the germline V gene. The V end was cut by 0 bases, the J end by 7 bases, with 10 bases between. The CDR3 is 13 amino acids.

This clonotype was detected many times. The V and J genes are TRBV3-1 and TRBJ1-1, with 8 bases lining up with TRBD1. The CDR3 covers 17 residues. Unmatched junction bases numbered 8, after V lost 1 base and J lost 1 base. Germline V lookup: CDR1 LGHDT, CDR2 YNNKEL (reference sequence). This CDR3 reads CASSQVSTGARNTEAFF. CDR3 coding DNA: TGTGCCAGCAGCCAAGTATCGACAGGGGCGAGGAACACTGAAGCTTTCTTT.

This clonotype turned up a few times. The genes are TRBV19 and TRBJ2-7; 11 bases map to TRBD2. Trimming cost V 8 bases and J 2 bases; bases outside gene matches: 11. CDR3 length: 16 residues. Germline V gene sequence: CDR1 LNHDA, CDR2 SQIVND (reference sequence). In DNA form, the CDR3 reads TGTGCCAGTTCTACCACTAGCGGGAGACTTCCCTACGAGCAGTACTTC. Translating it yields CASSTTSGRLPYEQYF.

This clonotype was counted many times. This CDR3 is CASSSMGGTEAFF. For the CDR3, the DNA is TGTGCCAGCAGCTCTATGGGGGGAACTGAAGCTTTCTTT. V is TRBV7-9 and J is TRBJ1-1; possibly TRBD1 for D (5 bases). This CDR3 spans 13 amino acids. Germline CDR1 reads SEHNR; CDR2 reads FQNEAQ (reference sequence). Trimming cost V 4 bases and J 5 bases, with 11 bases left between them. Variable domain in full (rest from reference TRBV7-9 and TRBJ1-1): DTGVSQNPRHKITKRGQNVTFRCDPISEHNRLYWYRQTLGQGPEFLTYFQNEAQLEKSRLLSDRFSAERPKGSFSTLEIQRTEQGDSAMYLCASSSMGGTEAFFGQGTRLTVV.

The chain joins TRBV20-1 to TRBJ1-1; D may be TRBD1 (6 bases). Trimming cost V 2 bases and J 3 bases, with 16 bases left between them. The CDR3 is made up of 15 amino acids. CDR1 is DFQATT and CDR2 is SNEGSKA in the germline V gene (reference sequence). The DNA of the CDR3 is TGCAGTGCTAGAACGGATGGCAGGGGTGACACTGAAGCTTTCTTT. It codes for CSARTDGRGDTEAFF.